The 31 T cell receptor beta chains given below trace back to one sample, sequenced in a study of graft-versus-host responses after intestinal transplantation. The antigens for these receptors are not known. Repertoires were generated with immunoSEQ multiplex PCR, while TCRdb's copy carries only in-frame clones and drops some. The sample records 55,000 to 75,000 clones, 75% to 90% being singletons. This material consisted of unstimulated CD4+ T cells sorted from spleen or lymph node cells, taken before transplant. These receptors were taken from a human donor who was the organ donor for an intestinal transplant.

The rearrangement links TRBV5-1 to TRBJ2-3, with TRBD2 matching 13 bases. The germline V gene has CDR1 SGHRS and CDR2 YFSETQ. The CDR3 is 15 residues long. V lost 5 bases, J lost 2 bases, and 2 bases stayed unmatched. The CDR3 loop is CASSTSGGDTDTQYF. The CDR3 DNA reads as TGCGCCAGCAGTACTAGCGGGGGGGACACAGATACGCAGTATTTT.

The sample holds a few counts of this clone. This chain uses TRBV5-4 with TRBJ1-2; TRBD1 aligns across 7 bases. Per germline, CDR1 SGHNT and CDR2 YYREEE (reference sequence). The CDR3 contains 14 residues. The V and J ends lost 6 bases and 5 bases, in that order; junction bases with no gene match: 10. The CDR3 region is CASTPAPGGYGYTF. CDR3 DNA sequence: TGTGCCAGCACCCCCGCCCCAGGGGGTTATGGCTACACCTTC.

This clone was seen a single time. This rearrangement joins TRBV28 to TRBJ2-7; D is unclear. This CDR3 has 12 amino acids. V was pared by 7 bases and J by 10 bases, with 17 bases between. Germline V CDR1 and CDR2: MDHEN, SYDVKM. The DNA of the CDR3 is TGTGCCAGCAATAGCCAAGGCGTATTCCAGTACGTC. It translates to CASNSQGVFQYV.

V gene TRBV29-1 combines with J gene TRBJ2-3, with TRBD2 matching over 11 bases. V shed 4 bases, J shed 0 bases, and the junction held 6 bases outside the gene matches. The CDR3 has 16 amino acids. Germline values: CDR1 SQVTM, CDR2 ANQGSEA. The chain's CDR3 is CSVVLAGGLSTDTQYF. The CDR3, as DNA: TGCAGCGTTGTTCTAGCGGGGGGACTTAGCACAGATACGCAGTATTTT.

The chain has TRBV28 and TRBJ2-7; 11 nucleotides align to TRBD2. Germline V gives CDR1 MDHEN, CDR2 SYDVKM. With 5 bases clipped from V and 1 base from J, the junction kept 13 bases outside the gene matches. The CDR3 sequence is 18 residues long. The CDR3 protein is CASSLPLAGGTSSYEQYV. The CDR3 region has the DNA TGTGCCAGCAGTCTCCCTCTAGCGGGGGGAACTAGTTCCTACGAGCAGTACGTC.

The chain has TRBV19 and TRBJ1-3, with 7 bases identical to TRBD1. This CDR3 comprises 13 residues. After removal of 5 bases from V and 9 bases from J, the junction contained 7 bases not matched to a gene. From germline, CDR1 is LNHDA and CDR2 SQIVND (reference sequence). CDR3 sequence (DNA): TGTGCCAGTAGTGTGCGGACAGGTGGCACCATATATTTT. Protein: CASSVRTGGTIYF.

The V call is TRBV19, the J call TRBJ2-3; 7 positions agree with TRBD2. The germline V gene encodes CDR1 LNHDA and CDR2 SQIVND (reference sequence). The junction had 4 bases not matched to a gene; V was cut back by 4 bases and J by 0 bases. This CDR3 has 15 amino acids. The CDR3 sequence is CASSTVSGSTDTQYF. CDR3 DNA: TGTGCCAGTAGTACGGTTAGCGGGAGCACAGATACGCAGTATTTT.

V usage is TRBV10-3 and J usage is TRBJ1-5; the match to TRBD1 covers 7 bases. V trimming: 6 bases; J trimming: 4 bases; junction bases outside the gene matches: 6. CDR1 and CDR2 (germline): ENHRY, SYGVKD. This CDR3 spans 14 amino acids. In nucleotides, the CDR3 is TGTGCCATCAGCCAGGGGGATTTGAATCAGCCCCAGCATTTT. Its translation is CAISQGDLNQPQHF.

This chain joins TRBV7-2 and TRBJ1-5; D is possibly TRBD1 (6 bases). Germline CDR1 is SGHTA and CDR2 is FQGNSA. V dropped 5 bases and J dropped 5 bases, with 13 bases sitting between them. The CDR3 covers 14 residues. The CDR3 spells CASSLTGLDQPQHF. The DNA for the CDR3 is TGTGCCAGCAGCCTGACAGGCTTGGATCAGCCCCAGCATTTT.

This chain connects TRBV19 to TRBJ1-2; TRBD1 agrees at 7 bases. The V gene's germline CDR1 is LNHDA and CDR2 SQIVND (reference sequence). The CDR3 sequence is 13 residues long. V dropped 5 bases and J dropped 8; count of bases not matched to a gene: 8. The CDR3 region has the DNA TGTGCCAGTAGTCCTGAGGGGGCTCGGGGCTACACCTTC. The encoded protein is CASSPEGARGYTF.

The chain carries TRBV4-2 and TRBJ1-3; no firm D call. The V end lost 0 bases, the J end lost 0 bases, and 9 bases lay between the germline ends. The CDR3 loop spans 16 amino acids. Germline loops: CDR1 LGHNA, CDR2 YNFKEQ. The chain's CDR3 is CASSQEEGNSGNTIYF. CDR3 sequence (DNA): TGTGCCAGCAGCCAAGAGGAGGGAAACTCTGGAAACACCATATATTTT.

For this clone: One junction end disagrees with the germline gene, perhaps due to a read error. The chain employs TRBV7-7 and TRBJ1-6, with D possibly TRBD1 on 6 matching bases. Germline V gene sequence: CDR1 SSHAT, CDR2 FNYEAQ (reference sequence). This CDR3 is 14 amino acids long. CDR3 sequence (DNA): TGTGCTAGCAGCAGGGGCGCGAAGAATTCACCCCTCCACTTT. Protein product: CASSRGAKNSPLHF.

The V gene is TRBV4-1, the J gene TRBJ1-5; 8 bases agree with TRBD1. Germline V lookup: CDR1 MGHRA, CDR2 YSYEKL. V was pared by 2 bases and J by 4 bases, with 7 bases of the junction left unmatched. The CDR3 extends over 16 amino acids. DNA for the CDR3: TGCGCCAGCAGCCAACTGGACAGGGTCGGGAATCAGCCCCAGCATTTT. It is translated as CASSQLDRVGNQPQHF.

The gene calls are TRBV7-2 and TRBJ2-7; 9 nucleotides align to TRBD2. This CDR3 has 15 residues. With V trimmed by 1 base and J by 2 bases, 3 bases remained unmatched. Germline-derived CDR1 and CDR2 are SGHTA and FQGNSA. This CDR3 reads CASSLEGGGAYEQYV. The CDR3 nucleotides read TGTGCCAGCAGCTTAGAAGGCGGGGGGGCCTACGAGCAGTACGTC.

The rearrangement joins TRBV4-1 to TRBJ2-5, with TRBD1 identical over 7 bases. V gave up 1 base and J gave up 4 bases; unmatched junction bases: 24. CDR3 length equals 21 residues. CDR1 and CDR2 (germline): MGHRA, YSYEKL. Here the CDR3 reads CASSQVFSSVKGATGRETQYF. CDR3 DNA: TGCGCCAGCAGCCAAGTGTTTAGTTCTGTTAAGGGGGCAACTGGCCGAGAGACCCAGTACTTC.

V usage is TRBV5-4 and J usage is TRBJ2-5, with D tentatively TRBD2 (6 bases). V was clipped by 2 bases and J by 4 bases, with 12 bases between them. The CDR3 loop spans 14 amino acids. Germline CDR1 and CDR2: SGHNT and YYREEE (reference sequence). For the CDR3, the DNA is TGTGCCAGCAGCTTACCACTAGCAGGAGAGACCCAGTACTTC. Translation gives CASSLPLAGETQYF.

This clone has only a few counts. In nucleotides, the CDR3 is TGTGCCAGCAGCTTTGTCTTTGGGCAGGGGGATGGCTACACCTTC. It codes for CASSFVFGQGDGYTF. V is TRBV5-6 and J is TRBJ1-2, with 7 bases lining up with TRBD1. The germline gives CDR1 SGHDT, CDR2 YYEEEE. The CDR3 is made up of 15 amino acids. V lost 2 bases and J lost 6; bases outside the gene matches: 10.

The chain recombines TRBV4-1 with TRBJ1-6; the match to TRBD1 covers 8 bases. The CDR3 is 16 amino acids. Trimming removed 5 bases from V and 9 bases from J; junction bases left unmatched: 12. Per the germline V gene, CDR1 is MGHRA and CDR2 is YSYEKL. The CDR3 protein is CASSLAGTGKGSPLHF. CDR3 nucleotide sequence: TGCGCCAGCAGCTTAGCCGGGACAGGAAAGGGTTCACCCCTCCACTTT.

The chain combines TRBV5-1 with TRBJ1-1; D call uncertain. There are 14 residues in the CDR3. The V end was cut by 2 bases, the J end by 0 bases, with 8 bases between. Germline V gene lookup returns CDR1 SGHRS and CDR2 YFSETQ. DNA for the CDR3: TGCGCCAGCAGCTTACAGACCCTGAACACTGAAGCTTTCTTT. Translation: CASSLQTLNTEAFF.

CDR3 sequence reads: CAWSVWTGPTLNTEAFF. CDR3 in DNA: TGTGCCTGGAGTGTATGGACAGGGCCTACATTGAACACTGAAGCTTTCTTT. The V gene is TRBV30, the J gene TRBJ1-1, with TRBD1 identical over 8 bases. With 0 bases clipped from V and 0 bases from J, the junction kept 9 bases outside the gene matches. Germline assignment: CDR1 GTSNPN and CDR2 SVGIG (reference sequence). This CDR3 contains 17 residues.

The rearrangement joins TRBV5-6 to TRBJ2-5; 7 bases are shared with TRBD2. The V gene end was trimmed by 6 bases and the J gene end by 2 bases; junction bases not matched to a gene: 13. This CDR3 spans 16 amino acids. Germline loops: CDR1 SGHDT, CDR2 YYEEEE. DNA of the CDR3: TGTGCCAGCACCTCCTTCGGCGGGGGATTGCAAGAGACCCAGTACTTC. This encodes CASTSFGGGLQETQYF.

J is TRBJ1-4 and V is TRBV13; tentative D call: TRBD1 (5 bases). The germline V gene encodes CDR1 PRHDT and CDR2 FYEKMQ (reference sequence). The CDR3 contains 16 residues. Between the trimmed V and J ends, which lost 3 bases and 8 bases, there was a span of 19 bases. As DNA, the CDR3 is TGTGCCAGCAGCTTTAGAGTTCCCGGGGGTTTAGAAAAACTGTTTTTT. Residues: CASSFRVPGGLEKLFF.

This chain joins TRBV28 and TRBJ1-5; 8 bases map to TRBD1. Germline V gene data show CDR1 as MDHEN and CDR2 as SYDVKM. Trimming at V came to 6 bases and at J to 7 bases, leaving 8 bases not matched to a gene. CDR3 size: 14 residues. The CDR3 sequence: CASRSGGAGQPQHF. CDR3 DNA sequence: TGTGCCAGCAGATCAGGGGGCGCGGGGCAGCCCCAGCATTTT.

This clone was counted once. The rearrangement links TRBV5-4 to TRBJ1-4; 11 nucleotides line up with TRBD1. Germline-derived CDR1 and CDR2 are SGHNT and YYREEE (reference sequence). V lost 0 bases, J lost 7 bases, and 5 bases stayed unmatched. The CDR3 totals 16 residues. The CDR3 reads CASSLGDRGRVEKLFF. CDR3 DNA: TGTGCCAGCAGCTTGGGGGACAGGGGGAGAGTTGAAAAACTGTTTTTT. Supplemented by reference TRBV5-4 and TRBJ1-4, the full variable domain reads ETGVTQSPTHLIKTRGQQVTLRCSSQSGHNTVSWYQQALGQGPQFIFQYYREEENGRGNFPPRFSGLQFPNYSSELNVNALELDDSALYLCASSLGDRGRVEKLFFGSGTQLSVL.

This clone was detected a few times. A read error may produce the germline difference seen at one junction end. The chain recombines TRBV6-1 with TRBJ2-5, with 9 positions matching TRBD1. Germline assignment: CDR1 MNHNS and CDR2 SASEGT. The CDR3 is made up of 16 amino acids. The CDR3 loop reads CASREGTGRGQETQYF. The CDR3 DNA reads TGTGCCAGCAGAGAAGGGACAGGGAGGGGACAAGAGACCCAGTACTTC.

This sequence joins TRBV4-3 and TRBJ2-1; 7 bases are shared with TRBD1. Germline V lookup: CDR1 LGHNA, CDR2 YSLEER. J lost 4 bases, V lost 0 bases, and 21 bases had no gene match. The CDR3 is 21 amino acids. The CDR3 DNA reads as TGCGCCAGCAGCCAAGAAGAAGGTAAAATTTATGCCGGGACAGCATACAATGAGCAGTTCTTC. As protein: CASSQEEGKIYAGTAYNEQFF.

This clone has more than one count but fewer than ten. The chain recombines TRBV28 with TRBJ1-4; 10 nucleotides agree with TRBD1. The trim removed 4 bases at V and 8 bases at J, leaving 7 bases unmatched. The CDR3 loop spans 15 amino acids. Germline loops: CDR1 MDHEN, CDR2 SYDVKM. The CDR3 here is CASSSPGQGWEKLFF. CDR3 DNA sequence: TGTGCCAGCAGTTCTCCGGGACAGGGGTGGGAAAAACTGTTTTTT. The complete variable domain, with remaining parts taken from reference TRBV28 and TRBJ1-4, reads DVKVTQSSRYLVKRTGEKVFLECVQDMDHENMFWYRQDPGLGLRLIYFSYDVKMKEKGDIPEGYSVSREKKERFSLILESASTNQTSMYLCASSSPGQGWEKLFFGSGTQLSVL.

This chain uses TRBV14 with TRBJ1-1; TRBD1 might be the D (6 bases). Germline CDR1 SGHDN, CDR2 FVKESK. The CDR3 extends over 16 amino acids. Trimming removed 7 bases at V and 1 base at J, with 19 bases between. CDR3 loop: CASNRFRGAPNTEAFF. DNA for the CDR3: TGTGCCAGCAATCGTTTTCGGGGGGCCCCGAACACTGAAGCTTTCTTT.

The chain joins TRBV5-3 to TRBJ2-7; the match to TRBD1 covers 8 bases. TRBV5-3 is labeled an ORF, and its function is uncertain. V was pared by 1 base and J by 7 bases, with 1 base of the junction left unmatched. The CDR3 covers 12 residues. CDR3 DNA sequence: TGTGCCAGAAGCTTGAGGGACAGGGAGCAGTACGTC. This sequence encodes CARSLRDREQYV.

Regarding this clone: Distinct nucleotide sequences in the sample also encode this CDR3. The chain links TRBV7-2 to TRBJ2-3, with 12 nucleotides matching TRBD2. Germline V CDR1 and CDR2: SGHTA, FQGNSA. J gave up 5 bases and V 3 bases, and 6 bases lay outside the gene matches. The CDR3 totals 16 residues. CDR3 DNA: TGTGCCAGCAGCTTCCTAGCGGGGGGGCTGGGAGATACGCAGTATTTT. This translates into CASSFLAGGLGDTQYF.

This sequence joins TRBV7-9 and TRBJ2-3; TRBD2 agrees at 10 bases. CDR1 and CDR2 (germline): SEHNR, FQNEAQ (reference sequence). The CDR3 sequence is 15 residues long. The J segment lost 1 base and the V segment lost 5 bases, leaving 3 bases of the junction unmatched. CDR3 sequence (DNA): TGTGCCAGCAGCCTACTAGCGGGGCGCACAGATACGCAGTATTTT. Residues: CASSLLAGRTDTQYF.